Here is one T cell receptor (beta chain) with its context. The germline gene is not matched at one end of the junction; a read error may be the cause. These data belong to a study of blood T cell repertoires in COVID-19. Background on the study: In each case, the material was cDNA or gDNA derived from T cells, B-cell-depleted T cells, or PBMCs.

The CDR3 has 15 residues. Germline V gene data show CDR1 as SSHAT and CDR2 as FNYEAQ (reference sequence). Per the original methods: Amplification of reference gene primers provided the estimated nucleated cell counts. Clones were sequenced by immunoSEQ multiplex PCR, and TCRdb holds only the in-frame ones, with some missing. D and trimming were read from the DNA, whereas the V and J calls and clone size are those reported in that table. Found here are 170,000 or so clones, around 83% of them singletons; the top ten hold roughly 7%. The chain uses TRBV7-7 and TRBJ1-1, with D possibly being TRBD1 (6 bases). The source of this sequence is a man aged 45-65 years with active or convalescent COVID-19. The sequencing input was peripheral blood. CDR3 nucleotide sequence: TGTGCTAGCAGCATCATCGGACAGATGAACACTGAAGCTTTCTTT. It translates to CASSIIGQMNTEAFF.